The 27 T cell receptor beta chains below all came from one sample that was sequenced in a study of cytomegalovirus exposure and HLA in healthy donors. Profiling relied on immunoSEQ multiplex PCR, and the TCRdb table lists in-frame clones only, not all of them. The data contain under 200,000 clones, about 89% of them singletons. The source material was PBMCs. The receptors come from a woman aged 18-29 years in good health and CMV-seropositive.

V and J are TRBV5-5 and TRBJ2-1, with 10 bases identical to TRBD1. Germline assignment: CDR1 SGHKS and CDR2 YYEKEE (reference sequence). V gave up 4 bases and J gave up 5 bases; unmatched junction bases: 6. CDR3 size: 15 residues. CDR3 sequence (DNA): TGTGCCAGCAGCAGCGACAGGGGGCCTGACAATGAGCAGTTCTTC. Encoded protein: CASSSDRGPDNEQFF.

CDR3: CASRPRTSGGRADTQYF. The CDR3 nucleotides read TGTGCCAGCAGACCCAGGACTAGCGGAGGGAGGGCAGATACGCAGTATTTT. The chain combines TRBV28 with TRBJ2-3; TRBD2 aligns across 10 bases. In germline, CDR1 is MDHEN, CDR2 SYDVKM. CDR3 length equals 17 residues. V trimming: 6 bases; J trimming: 4 bases; junction bases outside the gene matches: 13.

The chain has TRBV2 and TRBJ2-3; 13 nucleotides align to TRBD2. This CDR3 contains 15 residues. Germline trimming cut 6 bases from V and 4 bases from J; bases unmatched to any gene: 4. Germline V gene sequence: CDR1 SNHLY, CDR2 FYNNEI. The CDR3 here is CASRGTSGDSDTQYF. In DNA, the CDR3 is TGTGCCAGCAGAGGGACTAGCGGGGATTCAGATACGCAGTATTTT.

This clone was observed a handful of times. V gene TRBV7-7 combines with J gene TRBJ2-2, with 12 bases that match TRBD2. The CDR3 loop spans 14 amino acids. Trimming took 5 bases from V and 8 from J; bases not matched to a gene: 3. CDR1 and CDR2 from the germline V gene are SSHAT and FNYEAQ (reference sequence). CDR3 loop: CASSPGLAGGELFF. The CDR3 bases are TGTGCCAGCAGCCCTGGACTAGCGGGGGGGGAGCTGTTTTTT.

The CDR3 DNA follows: TGTGCCAGCAGTTACTCGGGAGGCAATCAGCCCCAGCATTTT. Protein product: CASSYSGGNQPQHF. The chain carries TRBV6-5 and TRBJ1-5; no reliable D call. Germline-derived CDR1 and CDR2 are MNHEY and SVGAGI. Trimming shortened V by 0 bases and J by 2 bases, and 5 bases separated the two germline ends. The CDR3 spans 14 residues.

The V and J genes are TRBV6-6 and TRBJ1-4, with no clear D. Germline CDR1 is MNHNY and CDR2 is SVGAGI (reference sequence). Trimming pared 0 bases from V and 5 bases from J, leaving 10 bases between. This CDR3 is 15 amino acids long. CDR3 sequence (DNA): TGTGCCAGCAGTTACTCGCGGGAAATCAATGAAAAACTGTTTTTT. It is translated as CASSYSREINEKLFF.

The CDR3 region is CASAIRGTPEAFF. CDR3 sequence (DNA): TGTGCCAGCGCAATTAGGGGGACGCCGGAAGCTTTCTTT. The chain carries TRBV7-2 and TRBJ1-1; D might be TRBD1 (6 bases). The V gene's germline CDR1 is SGHTA and CDR2 FQGNSA. V shed 8 bases and J shed 8 bases, with 18 bases lying between them. The CDR3 runs 13 residues. Full variable domain (outside the CDR3, taken from reference TRBV7-2 and TRBJ1-1): GAGVSQSPSNKVTEKGKDVELRCDPISGHTALYWYRQSLGQGLEFLIYFQGNSAPDKSGLPSDRFSAERTGGSVSTLTIQRTQQEDSAVYLCASAIRGTPEAFFGQGTRLTVV.

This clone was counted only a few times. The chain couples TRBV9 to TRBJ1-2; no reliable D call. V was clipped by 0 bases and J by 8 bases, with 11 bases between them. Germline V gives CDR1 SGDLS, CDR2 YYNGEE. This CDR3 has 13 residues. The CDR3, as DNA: TGTGCCAGCAGCGTAGTAAGCGGTGCAGGCTACACCTTC. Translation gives CASSVVSGAGYTF.

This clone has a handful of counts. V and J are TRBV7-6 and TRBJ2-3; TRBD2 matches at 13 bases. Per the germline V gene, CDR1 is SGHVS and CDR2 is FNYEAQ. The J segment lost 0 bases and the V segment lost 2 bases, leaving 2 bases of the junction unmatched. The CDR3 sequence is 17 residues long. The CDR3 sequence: CASSLTTSGGSTDTQYF. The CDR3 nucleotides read TGTGCCAGCAGCTTAACGACTAGCGGGGGGAGCACAGATACGCAGTATTTT.

The CDR3 loop is CASSQDLLAGGASKNIQYF. In nucleotides, the CDR3 is TGTGCCAGCAGCCAAGACCTGCTAGCGGGAGGCGCGTCCAAAAACATTCAGTACTTC. The J gene is TRBJ2-4, the V gene TRBV4-2; 11 bases line up with TRBD2. V trimming: 0 bases; J trimming: 2 bases; junction bases outside the gene matches: 9. The CDR3 spans 19 residues. Germline CDR1 is LGHNA and CDR2 is YNFKEQ.

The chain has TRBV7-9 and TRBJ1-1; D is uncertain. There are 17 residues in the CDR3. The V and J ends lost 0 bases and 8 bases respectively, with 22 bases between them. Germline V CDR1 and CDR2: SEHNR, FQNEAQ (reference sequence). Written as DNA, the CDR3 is TGTGCCAGCAGCTTAGCGCGAGGGAAGGGTATTCCCCAAGAAGCTTTCTTT. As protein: CASSLARGKGIPQEAFF.

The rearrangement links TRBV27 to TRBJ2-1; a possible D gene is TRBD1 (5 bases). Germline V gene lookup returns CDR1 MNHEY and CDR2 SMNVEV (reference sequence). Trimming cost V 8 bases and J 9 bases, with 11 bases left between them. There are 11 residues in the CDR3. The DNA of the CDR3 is TGTGCCAGCGGTGGGGCATTTGAGCAGTTCTTC. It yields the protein CASGGAFEQFF.

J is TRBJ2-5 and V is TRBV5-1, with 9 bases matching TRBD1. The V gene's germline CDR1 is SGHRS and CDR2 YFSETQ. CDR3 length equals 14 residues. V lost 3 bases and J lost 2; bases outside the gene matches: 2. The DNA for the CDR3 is TGCGCCAGCAGCTCGACAGGGGGGCAAGAGACCCAGTACTTC. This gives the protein CASSSTGGQETQYF.

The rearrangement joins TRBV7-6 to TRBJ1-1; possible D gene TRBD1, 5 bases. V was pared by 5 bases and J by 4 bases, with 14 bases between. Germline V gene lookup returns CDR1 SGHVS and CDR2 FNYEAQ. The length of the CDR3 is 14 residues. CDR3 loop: CASSPLTGGTEAFF. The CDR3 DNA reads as TGTGCCAGCAGCCCACTTACGGGGGGCACTGAAGCTTTCTTT. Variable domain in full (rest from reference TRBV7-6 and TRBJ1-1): GAGVSQSPRYKVTKRGQDVALRCDPISGHVSLYWYRQALGQGPEFLTYFNYEAQQDKSGLPNDRFSAERPEGSISTLTIQRTEQRDSAMYRCASSPLTGGTEAFFGQGTRLTVV.

The CDR3 DNA follows: TGTGCCAGCAGCTTGGGTTGGACAGGGCCGTACGAGCAGTACTTC. Its translation: CASSLGWTGPYEQYF. The chain couples TRBV5-8 to TRBJ2-7; the match to TRBD1 covers 8 bases. CDR1 SGHTS and CDR2 YDEGEE come from the germline V gene. The V gene end was trimmed by 0 bases and the J gene end by 4 bases; junction bases not matched to a gene: 6. This CDR3 contains 15 residues. The full variable domain, rest sourced from reference TRBV5-8 and TRBJ2-7, is EAGVTQSPTHLIKTRGQQATLRCSPISGHTSVYWYQQALGLGLQFLLWYDEGEERNRGNFPPRFSGRQFPNYSSELNVNALELEDSALYLCASSLGWTGPYEQYFGPGTRLTVT.

The CDR3 is CASSKTSGGANTGELFF. The CDR3 bases are TGTGCCAGCAGCAAAACTAGCGGGGGCGCGAACACCGGGGAGCTGTTTTTT. The chain carries TRBV21-1 and TRBJ2-2; TRBD2, the table's D call, was not compared with the DNA. TRBV21-1 corresponds to a pseudogene. The CDR3 runs to 17 residues.

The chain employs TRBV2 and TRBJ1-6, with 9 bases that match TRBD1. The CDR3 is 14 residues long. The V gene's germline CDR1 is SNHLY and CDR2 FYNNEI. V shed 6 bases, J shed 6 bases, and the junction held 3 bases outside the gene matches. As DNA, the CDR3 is TGTGCCAGCAGACCGGGACAGGGTAATTCACCCCTCCACTTT. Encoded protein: CASRPGQGNSPLHF.

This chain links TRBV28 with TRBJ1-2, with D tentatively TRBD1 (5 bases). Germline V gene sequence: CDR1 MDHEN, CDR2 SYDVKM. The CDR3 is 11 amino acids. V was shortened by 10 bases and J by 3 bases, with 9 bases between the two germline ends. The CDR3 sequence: CATREHYGYTF. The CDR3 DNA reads TGTGCCACCAGGGAGCACTATGGCTACACCTTC.

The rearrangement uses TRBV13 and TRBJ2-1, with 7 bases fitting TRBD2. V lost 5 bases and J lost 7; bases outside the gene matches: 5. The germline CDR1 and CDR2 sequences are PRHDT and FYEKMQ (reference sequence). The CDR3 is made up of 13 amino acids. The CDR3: CASSLGLTNEQFF. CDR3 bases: TGTGCCAGCAGCCTGGGACTAACTAATGAGCAGTTCTTC.

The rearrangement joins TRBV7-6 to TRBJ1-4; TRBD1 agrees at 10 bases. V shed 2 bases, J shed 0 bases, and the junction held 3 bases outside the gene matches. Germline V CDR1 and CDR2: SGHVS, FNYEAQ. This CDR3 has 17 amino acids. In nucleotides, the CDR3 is TGTGCCAGCAGCTTATCTGGACAGGGGGCAACTAATGAAAAACTGTTTTTT. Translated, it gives CASSLSGQGATNEKLFF.

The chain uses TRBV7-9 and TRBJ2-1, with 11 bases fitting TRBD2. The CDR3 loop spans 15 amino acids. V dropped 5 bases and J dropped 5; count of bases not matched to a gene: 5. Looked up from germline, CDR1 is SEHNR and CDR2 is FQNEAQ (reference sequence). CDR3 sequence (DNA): TGTGCCAGCAGCAAACCGGGACTAGCGGACAATGAGCAGTTCTTC. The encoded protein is CASSKPGLADNEQFF. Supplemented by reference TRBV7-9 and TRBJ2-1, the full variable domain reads DTGVSQNPRHKITKRGQNVTFRCDPISEHNRLYWYRQTLGQGPEFLTYFQNEAQLEKSRLLSDRFSAERPKGSFSTLEIQRTEQGDSAMYLCASSKPGLADNEQFFGPGTRLTVL.

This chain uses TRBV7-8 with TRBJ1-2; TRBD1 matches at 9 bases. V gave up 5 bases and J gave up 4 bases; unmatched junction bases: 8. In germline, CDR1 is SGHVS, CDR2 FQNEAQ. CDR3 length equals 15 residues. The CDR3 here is CASSRNRGQSYGYTF. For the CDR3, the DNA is TGTGCCAGCAGCCGCAACAGGGGGCAAAGCTATGGCTACACCTTC.

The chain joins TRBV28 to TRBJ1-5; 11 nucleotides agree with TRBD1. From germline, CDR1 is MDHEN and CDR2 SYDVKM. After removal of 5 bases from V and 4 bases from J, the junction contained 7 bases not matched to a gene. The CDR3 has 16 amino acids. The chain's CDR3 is CASSARGQGVNQPQHF. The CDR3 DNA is TGTGCCAGCAGTGCCCGGGGACAGGGGGTAAATCAGCCCCAGCATTTT.

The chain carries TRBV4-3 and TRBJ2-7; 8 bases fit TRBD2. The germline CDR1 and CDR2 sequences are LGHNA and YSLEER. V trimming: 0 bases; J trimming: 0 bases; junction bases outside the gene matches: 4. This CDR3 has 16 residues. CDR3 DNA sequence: TGCGCCAGCAGCCAAGACGAAACTAGCGGCTCCTACGAGCAGTACTTC. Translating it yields CASSQDETSGSYEQYF.

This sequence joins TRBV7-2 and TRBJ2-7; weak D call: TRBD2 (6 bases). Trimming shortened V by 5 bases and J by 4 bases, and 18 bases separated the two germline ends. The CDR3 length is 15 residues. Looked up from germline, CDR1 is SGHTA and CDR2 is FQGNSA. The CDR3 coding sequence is TGTGCCAGCAGCCCCGTCGGAGGGCCTCATTACGAGCAGTACTTC. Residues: CASSPVGGPHYEQYF.

The CDR3 coding sequence is TGTGCCAGCAGCCGGGACACCAGCACAGATACGCAGTATTTT. Its protein is CASSRDTSTDTQYF. The chain has TRBV7-9 and TRBJ2-3, with D tentatively TRBD1 (6 bases). The CDR3 is made up of 14 amino acids. V was cut by 5 bases and J by 0 bases, with 9 bases left in between. CDR1 SEHNR and CDR2 FQNEAQ come from the germline V gene (reference sequence).

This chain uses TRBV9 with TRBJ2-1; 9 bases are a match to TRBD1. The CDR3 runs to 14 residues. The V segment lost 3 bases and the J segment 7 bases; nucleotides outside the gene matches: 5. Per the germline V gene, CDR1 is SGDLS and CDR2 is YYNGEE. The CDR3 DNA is TGTGCCAGCAGCGCGGACAGGGGTTTTAATGAGCAGTTCTTC. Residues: CASSADRGFNEQFF. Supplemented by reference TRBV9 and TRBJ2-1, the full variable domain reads DSGVTQTPKHLITATGQRVTLRCSPRSGDLSVYWYQQSLDQGLQFLIQYYNGEERAKGNILERFSAQQFPDLHSELNLSSLELGDSALYFCASSADRGFNEQFFGPGTRLTVL.